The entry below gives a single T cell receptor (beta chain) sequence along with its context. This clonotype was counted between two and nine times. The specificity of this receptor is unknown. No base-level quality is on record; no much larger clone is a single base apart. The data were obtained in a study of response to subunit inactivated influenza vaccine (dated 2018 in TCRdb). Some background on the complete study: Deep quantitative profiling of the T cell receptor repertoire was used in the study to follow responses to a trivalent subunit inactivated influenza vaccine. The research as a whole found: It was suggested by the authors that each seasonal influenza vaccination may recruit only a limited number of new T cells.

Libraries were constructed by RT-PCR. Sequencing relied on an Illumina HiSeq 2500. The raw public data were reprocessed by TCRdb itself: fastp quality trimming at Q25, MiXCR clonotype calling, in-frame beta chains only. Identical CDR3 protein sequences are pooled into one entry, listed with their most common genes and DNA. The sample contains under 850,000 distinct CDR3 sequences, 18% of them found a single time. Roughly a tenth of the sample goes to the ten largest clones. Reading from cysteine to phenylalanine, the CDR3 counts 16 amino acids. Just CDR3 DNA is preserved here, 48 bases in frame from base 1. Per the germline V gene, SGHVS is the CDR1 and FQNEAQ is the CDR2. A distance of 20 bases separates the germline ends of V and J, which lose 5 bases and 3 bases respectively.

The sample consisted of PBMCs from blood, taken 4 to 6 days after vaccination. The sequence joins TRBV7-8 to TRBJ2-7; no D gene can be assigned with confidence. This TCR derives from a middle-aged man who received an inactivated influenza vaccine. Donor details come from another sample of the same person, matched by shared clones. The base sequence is TGTGCCAGCAGCGACCAAGAGGTCCAGAGATACTACGAGCAGTACTTC. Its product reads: CASSDQEVQRYYEQYF.